One and the same sample provided the 13 T cell receptor beta chains below, sequenced in a study of cytomegalovirus exposure and HLA in healthy donors. Primers included in the PCR were 60 Vbeta and 13 Jbeta primers. The repertoire was sequenced with immunoSEQ multiplex PCR; TCRdb's copy has only in-frame clones and lacks some. The repertoire consists of around 180,000 clones, with 80% occurring once and the leading ten covering more than 5.5%. The specimen sequenced was PBMCs. All receptors derive from a man younger than 45 in good health and CMV-seropositive.

Worth noting for this clone: One junction end disagrees with the germline gene, perhaps due to a read error. V usage is TRBV25-1 and J usage is TRBJ2-7; no clear D gene. Germline CDR1 and CDR2: MGHDK and SYGVNS. This CDR3 contains 10 residues. DNA of the CDR3: TGTGCCAGCGGGTACTACGAGCAGTGCTTC. Its translation is CASGYYEQCF.

Comment on this clone: The identical CDR3 is also encoded by other nucleotide sequences in the sample. The J gene is TRBJ2-3, the V gene TRBV5-4; D gene uncertain. There are 13 residues in the CDR3. CDR1 and CDR2 (germline): SGHNT, YYREEE (reference sequence). V lost 0 bases and J lost 1, with 3 bases in between. The CDR3 loop reads CASSLAGTDTQYF. CDR3 DNA sequence: TGTGCCAGCAGCTTGGCTGGCACAGATACGCAGTATTTT.

The V gene is TRBV30, the J gene TRBJ1-1; perhaps TRBD1 as D (5 bases). The germline V gene encodes CDR1 GTSNPN and CDR2 SVGIG (reference sequence). This CDR3 spans 17 amino acids. V lost 4 bases, J lost 5 bases, and 26 bases lay in between. The CDR3 nucleotides read TGTGCCTGGATGGGCATAAGCAGGGTTAAAAAAACAACTGAAGCTTTCTTT. This codes for CAWMGISRVKKTTEAFF.

This chain connects TRBV27 to TRBJ2-7; D is uncertain. CDR1 is MNHEY, CDR2 SMNVEV, per germline (reference sequence). The ends were cut back, 2 bases at V and 8 bases at J, with 10 bases in the middle. The length of the CDR3 is 12 residues. The CDR3 DNA reads as TGTGCCAGCAGTTTAAAAGATGGGCAGCAGTACTTC. Protein product: CASSLKDGQQYF.

This chain links TRBV7-2 with TRBJ2-7; D gene unclear. Germline V CDR1 and CDR2: SGHTA, FQGNSA. The CDR3 contains 14 residues. V lost 2 bases to trimming and J lost 5 bases, with 13 bases between them. CDR3 bases: TGTGCCAGCAGCTTATTTGTAGATCCCAACGAGCAGTACTTC. It translates to CASSLFVDPNEQYF.

Only one count was recorded for this clone. The chain couples TRBV4-1 to TRBJ1-1; no firm D call. With 0 bases removed from V and 6 bases from J, the gap between germline ends came to 8 bases. The CDR3 consists of 13 residues. CDR1 and CDR2 from the germline V gene are MGHRA and YSYEKL. The CDR3 loop is CASSQDSDAEAFF. The CDR3 DNA reads TGCGCCAGCAGCCAAGATAGCGACGCTGAAGCTTTCTTT.

This sequence joins TRBV15 and TRBJ2-7; 8 nucleotides match TRBD2. Unmatched junction bases numbered 10, after V lost 0 bases and J lost 0 bases. CDR1 is LNHNV and CDR2 is YYDKDF in the germline V gene (reference sequence). The CDR3 consists of 18 residues. The CDR3 region has the DNA TGTGCCACCAGCAGAGATGCCGAAAGCGGGAGATACTCCTACGAGCAGTACTTC. Translation: CATSRDAESGRYSYEQYF.

This sequence joins TRBV9 and TRBJ2-1; 8 positions agree with TRBD2. V gave up 5 bases and J gave up 1 base; unmatched junction bases: 5. This CDR3 is 15 amino acids long. In germline, CDR1 is SGDLS, CDR2 YYNGEE. The CDR3: CASSSSGLSYNEQFF. Written as DNA, the CDR3 is TGTGCCAGCAGTTCTAGCGGGCTGTCCTACAATGAGCAGTTCTTC.

V gene TRBV27 combines with J gene TRBJ2-1; D ambiguous. CDR1 MNHEY and CDR2 SMNVEV come from the germline V gene (reference sequence). The ends were cut back, 6 bases at V and 7 bases at J, with 10 bases in the middle. CDR3 length: 12 residues. CDR3 protein: CASRGDGNEQFF. The DNA for the CDR3 is TGTGCCAGCAGGGGCGATGGAAATGAGCAGTTCTTC.

This rearrangement joins TRBV7-8 to TRBJ1-4; 7 bases align to TRBD1. Germline loops: CDR1 SGHVS, CDR2 FQNEAQ. The junction had 8 bases not matched to a gene; V was cut back by 2 bases and J by 5 bases. CDR3 size: 16 residues. Here the CDR3 DNA reads TGTGCCAGCAGCTTACCGCCACAGGGGATGAATGAAAAACTGTTTTTT. Translated, it gives CASSLPPQGMNEKLFF.

This clone showed up just a few times. The chain recombines TRBV7-9 with TRBJ1-1; D call uncertain. Germline CDR1 is SEHNR and CDR2 is FQNEAQ (reference sequence). The length of the CDR3 is 13 residues. V dropped 3 bases and J dropped 1 base, with 6 bases sitting between them. The CDR3 protein is CASSFAGNTEAFF. CDR3 bases: TGTGCCAGCAGCTTTGCCGGGAACACTGAAGCTTTCTTT.

This clone was observed a few times. The V gene is TRBV9, the J gene TRBJ2-2; 8 bases line up with TRBD2. The V and J ends lost 3 bases and 4 bases, in that order; junction bases with no gene match: 5. The germline gives CDR1 SGDLS, CDR2 YYNGEE. The CDR3 consists of 15 residues. CDR3 coding DNA: TGTGCCAGCAGCGACGGGAGGGAGGTCACCGGGGAGCTGTTTTTT. It translates to CASSDGREVTGELFF.

The chain uses TRBV9 and TRBJ1-2; 9 bases agree with TRBD1. Germline CDR1 and CDR2: SGDLS and YYNGEE. The V gene end was trimmed by 5 bases and the J gene end by 2 bases; junction bases not matched to a gene: 10. CDR3 length: 16 residues. The CDR3 reads CASRFNPTGGNYGYTF. The CDR3 nucleotides are TGTGCCAGCAGATTTAACCCGACAGGGGGGAACTATGGCTACACCTTC.